This passage covers 22 T cell receptor beta chains from one sample sequenced in a study of T-cell reconstitution after alpha-beta-depleted transplantation in children. A TCRbeta library incorporating unique molecular identifiers was prepared. TCRdb reanalysed the PCR reads using MiXCR and keeps one entry per CDR3 protein. The table has around 700,000 distinct CDR3 sequences, around 12% seen once; the top ten hold around 0.79%. The source was PBMCs, collected before TCRalphabeta/CD19-depleted stem cell transplant. Receptors were obtained from a girl aged 2 to 9 with congenital amegakaryocytic thrombocytopenia, due to receive a stem cell transplant.

This clonotype was seen a handful of times. The J gene is TRBJ2-1, the V gene TRBV30, with a possible D match to TRBD2 (6 bases). This CDR3 has 13 amino acids. The germline V gene has CDR1 GTSNPN and CDR2 SVGIG (reference sequence). The V end was cut by 3 bases, the J end by 5 bases, with 11 bases between. CDR3 DNA: TGTGCCTGGAGCACGGGAGCCCACAATGAGCAGTTCTTC. The encoded protein is CAWSTGAHNEQFF. Using reference TRBV30 and TRBJ2-1 for the parts outside the CDR3, the full variable domain is SQTIHQWPATLVQPVGSPLSLECTVEGTSNPNLYWYRQAAGRGLQLLFYSVGIGQISSEVPQNLSASRPQDRQFILSSKKLLLSDSGFYLCAWSTGAHNEQFFGPGTRLTVL.

This clonotype was picked up a small number of times. The chain couples TRBV5-1 to TRBJ2-5; TRBD2 matches at 7 bases. J lost 0 bases, V lost 0 bases, and 8 bases had no gene match. The CDR3 runs 17 residues. Germline CDR1 is SGHRS and CDR2 is YFSETQ. As DNA, the CDR3 is TGCGCCAGCAGCTTGGCCCTCGTGGGAGGGTACCAAGAGACCCAGTACTTC. Its translation is CASSLALVGGYQETQYF.

The table lists this clonotype with many counts. The chain joins TRBV20-1 to TRBJ2-2; 9 positions match TRBD2. After removal of 0 bases from V and 4 bases from J, the junction contained 3 bases not matched to a gene. Germline values: CDR1 DFQATT, CDR2 SNEGSKA (reference sequence). The CDR3 length is 15 residues. The chain's CDR3 is CSARDSGSGTGELFF. The DNA for the CDR3 is TGCAGTGCTAGAGATAGCGGGAGCGGCACCGGGGAGCTGTTTTTT.

This chain connects TRBV29-1 to TRBJ2-1, with 10 bases identical to TRBD2. Germline V gene lookup returns CDR1 SQVTM and CDR2 ANQGSEA. The junction had 4 bases not matched to a gene; V was cut back by 4 bases and J by 7 bases. This CDR3 comprises 13 residues. The CDR3 DNA reads TGCAGCGTTGCCCTTAGCGGGAGGAATGAGCAGTTCTTC. Amino acid sequence: CSVALSGRNEQFF.

V gene TRBV5-1 combines with J gene TRBJ2-5, with 8 bases lining up with TRBD1. With V trimmed by 0 bases and J by 5 bases, 9 bases remained unmatched. CDR3 length: 16 amino acids. The germline gives CDR1 SGHRS, CDR2 YFSETQ. The CDR3 loop reads CASSLEPGGDRETQYF. Written as DNA, the CDR3 is TGCGCCAGCAGCTTGGAACCAGGGGGCGATCGGGAGACCCAGTACTTC.

This clonotype was picked up many times. The V call is TRBV28, the J call TRBJ2-5; no firm D call. The CDR3 totals 13 residues. V dropped 2 bases and J dropped 1 base, with 5 bases sitting between them. Germline CDR1 reads MDHEN; CDR2 reads SYDVKM. CDR3 DNA: TGTGCCAGCAGTTTAGAGTCCCAAGAGACCCAGTACTTC. Translating it yields CASSLESQETQYF.

V gene TRBV5-1 combines with J gene TRBJ2-2; D remains ambiguous. The CDR3 totals 15 residues. The germline V gene encodes CDR1 SGHRS and CDR2 YFSETQ. V lost 0 bases and J lost 5, with 11 bases in between. The CDR3 here is CASSLESQWTGELFF. The CDR3 coding sequence is TGCGCCAGCAGCTTGGAGTCCCAGTGGACCGGGGAGCTGTTTTTT.

This clonotype was seen a handful of times. V gene TRBV20-1 combines with J gene TRBJ2-1; D unclear. Trimming took off 0 bases at V and 8 bases at J, with 5 bases between the two ends. CDR1 DFQATT and CDR2 SNEGSKA come from the germline V gene (reference sequence). The CDR3 loop spans 11 amino acids. The chain's CDR3 is CSARDPDEQFF. As DNA, the CDR3 is TGCAGTGCTAGAGATCCCGATGAGCAGTTCTTC.

The chain is built from TRBV23-1 and TRBJ2-3, with D maybe TRBD2 (6 bases). TRBV23-1 is treated as an ORF (open reading frame) with a function not yet certain. V lost 7 bases to trimming and J lost 3 bases, with 8 bases between them. CDR3 length: 12 amino acids. In nucleotides, the CDR3 is TGCGCCAGCAATCGGGGGACAGATACGCAGTATTTT. Encoded protein: CASNRGTDTQYF.

There are a few counts of this clonotype. V is TRBV27 and J is TRBJ2-3, with D possibly being TRBD2 (6 bases). V gave up 5 bases and J gave up 0 bases, with 15 bases separating them. CDR3 length: 16 amino acids. Germline V gene sequence: CDR1 MNHEY, CDR2 SMNVEV (reference sequence). In DNA form, the CDR3 reads TGTGCCAGCAGTCCGATCCGGGACTCGAGCACAGATACGCAGTATTTT. Translation gives CASSPIRDSSTDTQYF.

This clonotype was observed a few times. The chain couples TRBV11-2 to TRBJ2-3, with 10 positions matching TRBD1. J lost 4 bases, V lost 3 bases, and 10 bases had no gene match. CDR1 and CDR2 (germline): SGHAT, FQNNGV. This CDR3 spans 17 amino acids. The CDR3 DNA sequence: TGTGCCAGCAGCTTTACCCCGGGACAGGGGATTGCAGATACGCAGTATTTT. It encodes CASSFTPGQGIADTQYF.

V is TRBV3-1 and J is TRBJ2-3, with D uncertain. CDR3 length: 16 amino acids. Per germline, CDR1 LGHDT and CDR2 YNNKEL (reference sequence). V was clipped by 0 bases and J by 2 bases, with 12 bases between them. The CDR3 DNA is TGTGCCAGCAGCCAAGATCTCGGCGTCCTCACAGATACGCAGTATTTT. The encoded protein is CASSQDLGVLTDTQYF.

This clonotype was counted ten times or more. The chain has TRBV28 and TRBJ2-1; 7 bases fit TRBD1. Per germline, CDR1 MDHEN and CDR2 SYDVKM. This CDR3 contains 13 residues. V lost 4 bases, J lost 9 bases, and 6 bases stayed unmatched. CDR3 sequence: CASSSYRGSEQFF. The CDR3 bases are TGTGCCAGCAGTTCTTACAGGGGATCTGAGCAGTTCTTC.

This clonotype was counted ten times or more. V usage is TRBV5-1 and J usage is TRBJ2-3, with 12 nucleotides matching TRBD2. V trimming: 4 bases; J trimming: 4 bases; junction bases outside the gene matches: 7. The CDR3 consists of 16 residues. Germline CDR1 and CDR2: SGHRS and YFSETQ. The CDR3 is CASSDLTSGSPDTQYF. The CDR3 DNA follows: TGCGCCAGCAGCGACCTGACTAGCGGGAGTCCAGATACGCAGTATTTT.

The rearrangement links TRBV28 to TRBJ2-2; D tentatively reads TRBD1 or TRBD2 (6 bases each). The CDR3 spans 15 residues. Germline V gene lookup returns CDR1 MDHEN and CDR2 SYDVKM. Trimming took off 5 bases at V and 4 bases at J, with 14 bases between the two ends. CDR3 loop: CASSPSRGPTGELFF. The CDR3 DNA reads TGTGCCAGCAGTCCCTCCCGGGGGCCCACCGGGGAGCTGTTTTTT. Based on the CDR3 plus reference TRBV28 and TRBJ2-2, the full variable domain is DVKVTQSSRYLVKRTGEKVFLECVQDMDHENMFWYRQDPGLGLRLIYFSYDVKMKEKGDIPEGYSVSREKKERFSLILESASTNQTSMYLCASSPSRGPTGELFFGEGSRLTVL.

This chain uses TRBV5-1 with TRBJ1-5; possibly TRBD1 for D (6 bases). Germline V gene sequence: CDR1 SGHRS, CDR2 YFSETQ. The V end was cut by 4 bases, the J end by 2 bases, with 13 bases between. CDR3 size: 15 residues. The CDR3 DNA sequence: TGCGCCAGCAGCGTTGACCCAGGGGGCAATCAGCCCCAGCATTTT. This gives the protein CASSVDPGGNQPQHF.

V is TRBV7-6 and J is TRBJ2-1, with 13 bases lining up with TRBD2. CDR3 size: 19 residues. Per the germline V gene, CDR1 is SGHVS and CDR2 is FNYEAQ. V lost 2 bases, J lost 1 base, and 8 bases stayed unmatched. CDR3 nucleotide sequence: TGTGCCAGCAGCTTATATCCGGGACTAGCGGGACGATCCTACAATGAGCAGTTCTTC. As protein: CASSLYPGLAGRSYNEQFF.

This clonotype was observed at least ten times. The chain carries TRBV5-1 and TRBJ1-4, with 7 bases matching TRBD1. The CDR3 sequence is 14 residues long. Germline V gene lookup returns CDR1 SGHRS and CDR2 YFSETQ. Losses at the gene ends were 1 base for V and 8 bases for J; bases not matched to a gene: 5. As DNA, the CDR3 is TGCGCCAGCAGCTTGCAACAGGGGCAGGAAAAACTGTTTTTT. This translates into CASSLQQGQEKLFF.

Many counts were recorded for this clonotype. This rearrangement joins TRBV5-1 to TRBJ2-3, with D possibly matching TRBD1 (6 bases). V was shortened by 1 base and J by 2 bases, with 11 bases between the two germline ends. The CDR3 spans 15 residues. Germline V gene sequence: CDR1 SGHRS, CDR2 YFSETQ. The CDR3 region has the DNA TGCGCCAGCAGCTTGACAGGGATATCCACAGATACGCAGTATTTT. Protein: CASSLTGISTDTQYF.

This clonotype has just a few counts. At one of its ends the junction is not consistent with the germline gene, which may arise from a read error. The chain has TRBV15 and TRBJ2-2; possible D gene TRBD2, 5 bases. Germline V gene sequence: CDR1 LNHNV, CDR2 YYDKDF (reference sequence). This CDR3 has 14 residues. The CDR3 coding sequence is TGTGCCACCAGCGCGAGAGCGAACACCGGGGAGCTTTTTTTT. Protein: CATSARANTGELFF.

The chain employs TRBV28 and TRBJ2-7; the D is unclear. The CDR3 sequence is 15 residues long. Germline V gene sequence: CDR1 MDHEN, CDR2 SYDVKM. V lost 6 bases and J lost 9, with 24 bases in between. The CDR3 loop is CASSLHPQSNWGQYF. The CDR3 DNA reads TGTGCCAGCAGCCTACACCCCCAGTCCAACTGGGGGCAGTACTTC. The whole variable domain, remainder taken from reference TRBV28 and TRBJ2-7, is DVKVTQSSRYLVKRTGEKVFLECVQDMDHENMFWYRQDPGLGLRLIYFSYDVKMKEKGDIPEGYSVSREKKERFSLILESASTNQTSMYLCASSLHPQSNWGQYFGPGTRLTVT.

This clonotype was picked up many times. The chain joins TRBV20-1 to TRBJ2-3, with 7 bases lining up with TRBD2. Trimming at V came to 5 bases and at J to 4 bases, leaving 12 bases not matched to a gene. CDR3 length equals 15 residues. The germline gives CDR1 DFQATT, CDR2 SNEGSKA (reference sequence). The CDR3 DNA is TGCAGTGCTGTAGTTGGCGGGAGAGCCCCAGATACGCAGTATTTT. This encodes CSAVVGGRAPDTQYF.